This T cell receptor beta chain was profiled in a study of cytomegalovirus exposure and HLA in healthy donors. Primers: 60 Vbeta forward and 13 Jbeta reverse. Using immunoSEQ multiplex PCR, the repertoire was profiled, and TCRdb retains in-frame clones only, with some absent. The top ten hold under 2% of the sample, which has roughly 220,000 clones, 65% to 75% seen once. Whole-study findings and limits: Later analysis associated a missense DCLRE1C variant with TCR beta V- and J-gene trimming. In a later analysis, productive TCRs from donors in an Asian-associated ancestry cluster reportedly carried fewer N-insertions than the cohort mean.

CDR3 size: 14 residues. Germline loops: CDR1 SGHKS, CDR2 YYEKEE (reference sequence). V shed 5 bases and J shed 2 bases, with 11 bases lying between them. This clone has more than one count but fewer than ten. The antigen remains unidentified. Sequencing was done on a sample of PBMCs. This sequence originates from a woman aged 25-40 years in good health and CMV-seronegative. The genes are TRBV5-5 and TRBJ2-1; D perhaps matches TRBD1 (6 bases). The CDR3 DNA sequence: TGTGCCAGCAGAATACAGGGAACCTACAATGAGCAGTTCTTC. It yields the protein CASRIQGTYNEQFF.